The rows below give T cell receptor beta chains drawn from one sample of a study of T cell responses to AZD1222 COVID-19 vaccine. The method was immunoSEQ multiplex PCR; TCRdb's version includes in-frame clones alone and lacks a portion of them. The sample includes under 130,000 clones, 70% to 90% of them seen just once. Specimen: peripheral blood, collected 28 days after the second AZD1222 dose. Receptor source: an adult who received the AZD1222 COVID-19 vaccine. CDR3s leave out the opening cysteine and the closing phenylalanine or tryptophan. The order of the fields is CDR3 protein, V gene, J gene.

ASSDLRQNYEQY	TRBV2	TRBJ2-7
ASSEAGGTDTQY	TRBV6-4	TRBJ2-3
ASSLNRNNEQF	TRBV11-2	TRBJ2-1
ASSSGDRGSDGYT	TRBV6-5	TRBJ1-2
ASSLFGKALSSGNTIY	TRBV7-2	TRBJ1-3
ASTTSGTGGNQPQH	TRBV19	TRBJ1-5
ASRVSSRVETQY	TRBV5-1	TRBJ2-5
ASSISNTQY	TRBV19	TRBJ2-3
ASSDSIEAF	TRBV2	TRBJ1-1
ASRTGTQDNSPLH	TRBV2	TRBJ1-6
ASSTRQGNYGYT	TRBV5-4	TRBJ1-2
ASSRTGSGNTIY	TRBV2	TRBJ1-3
AISEAGDTDTQY	TRBV10-3	TRBJ2-3
AATPGTASYEQY	TRBV10-3	TRBJ2-7
ASSSGGRQSITDTQY	TRBV5-4	TRBJ2-3
ASNEPGEAKNIQY	TRBV2	TRBJ2-4
ASSQGDRASNQPQH	TRBV14	TRBJ1-5
ASSLATGGRNEQF	TRBV7-6	TRBJ2-1
ASSSPGQHYGYT	TRBV27	TRBJ1-2
ASSEALRGAQAF	TRBV6-1	TRBJ1-1
ASSRISGSIDTQY	TRBV4-1	TRBJ2-3
ASSMGGAGNTIY	TRBV19	TRBJ1-3
ASSASPLVEQF	TRBV5-6	TRBJ2-1
ASSLTSSYEQY	TRBV7-3	TRBJ2-7
ASSKRDARSAEAF	TRBV19	TRBJ1-1
ASSLEARQETQY	TRBV5-4	TRBJ2-5
ASRRGQGYNEQF	TRBV6-5	TRBJ2-1
ASSVTSGSYNEQF	TRBV5-1	TRBJ2-1
ASSPFDAASSGNTIY	TRBV18	TRBJ1-3
ATSKQQGFSYNEQF	TRBV24-1	TRBJ2-1
ASSAGQGWNTEAF	TRBV11-2	TRBJ1-1
ASSHPGLNTGELF	TRBV4-2	TRBJ2-2
AWSSGRYYGYT	TRBV30	TRBJ1-2
ASSQGLRLYEQY	TRBV4-1	TRBJ2-7
ATKDSLDEKLF	TRBV15	TRBJ1-4
AWSVDRHSGNTIY	TRBV30	TRBJ1-3
ASSQGSAGELF	TRBV3-1/TRBV3-2	TRBJ2-2
ASSTGTGGSNEQF	TRBV11-3	TRBJ2-1
ASSLDRAIQPQH	TRBV3-1/TRBV3-2	TRBJ1-5
AGAWREGNNEQF	TRBV28	TRBJ2-1
ASSHVAGPSYEQY	TRBV14	TRBJ2-7
ASSMGNTIY	TRBV19	TRBJ1-3
ATSDPGTGKNYGYT	TRBV24-1	TRBJ1-2
ASSMGVGGLSYEQY	TRBV19	TRBJ2-7
ASRNRESNTEAF	TRBV19	TRBJ1-1
ASSLGENQPQH	TRBV11-1	TRBJ1-5
ASSYSSSTDTQY	TRBV6-2/TRBV6-3	TRBJ2-3
ASSAKGGPLYGYT	TRBV6-1	TRBJ1-2
ASSLGGRDGNQPQH	TRBV5-1	TRBJ1-5